Presented here are 10 T cell receptor beta chains from one specimen sequenced in a study of neurological immune-mediated disorders. TCRdb re-derived calls from the 5' RACE reads in MiXCR, one entry per CDR3 protein. The table has fewer than 50,000 distinct CDR3 sequences, 2.5% seen once. Sequenced sample: PBMCs. The receptors derive from a man under 40 with multiple sclerosis.

This clonotype appeared many times. The chain is built from TRBV7-9 and TRBJ2-1; TRBD2 agrees at 9 bases. V lost 5 bases to trimming and J lost 8 bases; unmatched junction nucleotides: 7. The CDR3 extends over 14 amino acids. CDR1 SEHNR and CDR2 FQNEAQ come from the germline V gene (reference sequence). The CDR3, as DNA: TGTGCCAGCAGCCGAAGCGGGAGGCTACATGAGCAGTTCTTC. Translated, it gives CASSRSGRLHEQFF.

Ten or more counts support this clonotype. This sequence joins TRBV5-1 and TRBJ1-2; TRBD1 aligns across 7 bases. CDR3 length: 14 amino acids. Germline CDR1 reads SGHRS; CDR2 reads YFSETQ. The V and J ends lost 6 bases and 4 bases, in that order; junction bases with no gene match: 9. For the CDR3, the DNA is TGCGCCAGCACGCCCCAGGGGGAGGCCTATGGCTACACCTTC. Protein product: CASTPQGEAYGYTF.

This clonotype has a count of ten or more. The CDR3, as DNA: TGTGCCAGCCAGAAGGGGGGCGGGGAGCCCCAGCATTTT. Amino acid sequence: CASQKGGGEPQHF. The chain joins TRBV2 to TRBJ1-5; D might be TRBD1 (6 bases). CDR3 length equals 13 residues. The germline CDR1 and CDR2 sequences are SNHLY and FYNNEI. V was clipped by 8 bases and J by 8 bases, with 16 bases between them.

This clonotype was seen at least ten times. J is TRBJ2-3 and V is TRBV5-4; 11 bases line up with TRBD2. The germline gives CDR1 SGHNT, CDR2 YYREEE (reference sequence). The CDR3 has 16 residues. The trim removed 0 bases at V and 0 bases at J, leaving 0 bases unmatched. The CDR3 DNA sequence: TGTGCCAGCAGCTTGGGACTAGCGGGGAGCACAGATACGCAGTATTTT. Translating gives CASSLGLAGSTDTQYF.

This clonotype was recorded many times. J is TRBJ1-1 and V is TRBV5-1, with D possibly TRBD1 on 6 matching bases. Germline V gene data show CDR1 as SGHRS and CDR2 as YFSETQ. CDR3 length equals 14 residues. The V gene lost 1 base and the J gene lost 5 bases, with 12 bases spanning the gap. The CDR3 DNA follows: TGCGCCAGCAGCTTGTTGGAGGGGGGAACTGAAGCTTTCTTT. This encodes CASSLLEGGTEAFF.

Many counts were recorded for this clonotype. The chain links TRBV12-3 or TRBV12-4 to TRBJ1-1; D gene unclear. The CDR3 totals 13 residues. V lost 2 bases to trimming and J lost 8 bases, with 12 bases between them. CDR3 in amino acids: CASSLSEAGEAFF. In DNA form, the CDR3 reads TGTGCCAGCAGTTTATCGGAGGCGGGGGAAGCTTTCTTT.

This clonotype was seen only a few times. The chain has TRBV7-2 and TRBJ2-1; 12 positions match TRBD2. V lost 6 bases to trimming and J lost 4 bases; unmatched junction nucleotides: 16. The CDR3 is 19 residues long. Germline-derived CDR1 and CDR2 are SGHTA and FQGNSA. CDR3 region: CASSSTPGTSGLLYNEQFF. The DNA of the CDR3 is TGTGCCAGCAGTTCCACCCCAGGGACTAGCGGGCTTCTGTACAATGAGCAGTTCTTC.

The rearrangement joins TRBV6-5 to TRBJ2-1, with 8 nucleotides matching TRBD1. V gave up 7 bases and J gave up 7 bases; unmatched junction bases: 6. The CDR3 contains 13 residues. Germline CDR1 MNHEY, CDR2 SVGAGI. CDR3 loop: CASNYRGTNEQFF. The DNA of the CDR3 is TGTGCCAGCAACTACAGGGGGACGAATGAGCAGTTCTTC.

This clonotype was picked up many times. The rearrangement links TRBV27 to TRBJ2-6; D is unresolved. The CDR3 has 15 amino acids. V lost 4 bases to trimming and J lost 0 bases, with 7 bases between them. Germline V gene sequence: CDR1 MNHEY, CDR2 SMNVEV (reference sequence). CDR3 residues: CASSSFDSGANVLTF. The CDR3 coding sequence is TGTGCCAGCAGTTCCTTCGACTCTGGGGCCAACGTCCTGACTTTC.

This clonotype was counted at least ten times. The V gene is TRBV5-1, the J gene TRBJ2-1; TRBD2 aligns across 7 bases. This CDR3 region has 16 residues. Germline values: CDR1 SGHRS, CDR2 YFSETQ. The V gene end was trimmed by 7 bases and the J gene end by 9 bases; junction bases not matched to a gene: 19. CDR3 nucleotides: TGCGCCAGCTCCCCCAGCGCGGGAGAACCGGGGGGTGAGCAGTTCTTC. This gives the protein CASSPSAGEPGGEQFF.